Included here is one T cell receptor beta chain sequence, with context. The data were taken from a study of T-cell memory formation after mild COVID-19. TCRdb re-called the 5' RACE reads through MiXCR, storing one row per CDR3 protein. The table records around 530,000 distinct CDR3 sequences, less than 25% of them present only once. The CDR3 spans 13 residues. With 3 bases removed from V and 1 base from J, the gap between germline ends came to 5 bases. The V gene's germline CDR1 is KGHDR and CDR2 SFDVKD. Sequencing was performed on PBMCs or a T cell subset sorted from them (not recorded which). The sequence was obtained from an adult woman who had mild COVID-19 (a few samples of this study predate the infection). Cell type and time point are not known. V gene TRBV24-1 combines with J gene TRBJ1-1, with D perhaps matching TRBD1 (5 bases). CDR3 in DNA: TGTGCCACCAGTGATCAGGGGAACACTGAAGCTTTCTTT. Its translation is CATSDQGNTEAFF.